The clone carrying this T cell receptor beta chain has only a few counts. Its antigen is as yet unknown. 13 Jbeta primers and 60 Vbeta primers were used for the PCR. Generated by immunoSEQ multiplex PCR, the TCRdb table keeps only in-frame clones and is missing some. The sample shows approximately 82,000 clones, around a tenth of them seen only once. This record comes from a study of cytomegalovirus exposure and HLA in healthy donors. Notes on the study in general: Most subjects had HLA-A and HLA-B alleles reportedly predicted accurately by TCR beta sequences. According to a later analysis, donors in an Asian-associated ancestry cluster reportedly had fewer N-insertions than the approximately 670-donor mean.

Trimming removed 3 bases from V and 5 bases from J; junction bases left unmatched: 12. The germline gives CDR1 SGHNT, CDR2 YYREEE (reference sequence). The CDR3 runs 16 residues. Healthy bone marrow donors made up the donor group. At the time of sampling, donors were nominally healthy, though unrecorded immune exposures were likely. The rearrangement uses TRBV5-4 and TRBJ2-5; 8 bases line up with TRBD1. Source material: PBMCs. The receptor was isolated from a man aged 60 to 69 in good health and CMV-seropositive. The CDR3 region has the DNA TGTGCCAGCAGCTGGAAGGACAGGGCCCCATGGGAGACCCAGTACTTC. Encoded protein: CASSWKDRAPWETQYF.